This T cell receptor (beta chain) was observed in a study of blood T cell repertoires in COVID-19. Study summary: Sites across the United States, Italy and Spain contributed samples from acute and convalescent COVID-19. Sample material is recorded as cDNA or gDNA derived from T cells, B-cell-depleted T cells, or PBMCs.

Germline lookup yields CDR1 LNHDA and CDR2 SQIVND (reference sequence). Trimming took 4 bases from V and 1 from J, leaving 11 bases between them. CDR3 length: 15 amino acids. Assay used: immunoSEQ multiplex PCR; TCRdb lists only in-frame clones, some missing. The sample holds approximately 380,000 clones; 85% are singletons and the top ten take under 4%. The sample consisted of peripheral blood. The clonotype comes from a woman aged 18-29 years with acute or convalescent COVID-19. The chain joins TRBV19 to TRBJ1-3, with D unclear. The CDR3 DNA reads TGTGCCAGTAGTAAAGCCCGGCGGTCTGGAAACACCATATATTTT. It encodes CASSKARRSGNTIYF.